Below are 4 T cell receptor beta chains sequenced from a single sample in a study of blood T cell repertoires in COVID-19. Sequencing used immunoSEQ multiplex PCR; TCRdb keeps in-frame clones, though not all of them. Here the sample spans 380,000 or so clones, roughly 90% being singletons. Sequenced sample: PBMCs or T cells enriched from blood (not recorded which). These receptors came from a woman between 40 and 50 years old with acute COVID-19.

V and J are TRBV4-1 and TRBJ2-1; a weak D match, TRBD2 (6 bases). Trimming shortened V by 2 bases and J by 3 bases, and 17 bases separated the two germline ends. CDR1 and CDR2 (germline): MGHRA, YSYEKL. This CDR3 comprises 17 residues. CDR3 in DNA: TGCGCCAGCAGCCAACCCACCCGGCGGGGAATCTACAATGAGCAGTTCTTC. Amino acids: CASSQPTRRGIYNEQFF.

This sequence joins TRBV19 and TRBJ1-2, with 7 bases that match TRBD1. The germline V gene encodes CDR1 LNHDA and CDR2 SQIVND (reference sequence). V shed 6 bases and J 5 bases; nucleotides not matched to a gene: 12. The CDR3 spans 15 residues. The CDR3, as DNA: TGTGCCAGTAGAACAATAGGGGACAGTTTATATGGCTACACCTTC. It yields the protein CASRTIGDSLYGYTF. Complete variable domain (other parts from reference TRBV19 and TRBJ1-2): DGGITQSPKYLFRKEGQNVTLSCEQNLNHDAMYWYRQDPGQGLRLIYYSQIVNDFQKGDIAEGYSVSREKKESFPLTVTSAQKNPTAFYLCASRTIGDSLYGYTFGSGTRLTVV.

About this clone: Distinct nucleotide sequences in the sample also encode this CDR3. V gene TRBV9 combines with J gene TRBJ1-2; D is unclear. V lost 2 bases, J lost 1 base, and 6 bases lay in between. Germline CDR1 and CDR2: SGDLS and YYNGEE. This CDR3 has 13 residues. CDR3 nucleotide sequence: TGTGCCAGCAGCGTGACGGGTAACTATGGCTACACCTTC. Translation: CASSVTGNYGYTF.

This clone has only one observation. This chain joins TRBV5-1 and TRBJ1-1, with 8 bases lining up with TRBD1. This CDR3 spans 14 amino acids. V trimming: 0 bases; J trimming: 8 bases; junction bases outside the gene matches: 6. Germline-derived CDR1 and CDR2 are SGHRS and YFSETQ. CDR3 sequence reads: CASSLATGGMEAFF. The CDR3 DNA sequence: TGCGCCAGCAGCTTGGCTACAGGGGGGATGGAAGCTTTCTTT.